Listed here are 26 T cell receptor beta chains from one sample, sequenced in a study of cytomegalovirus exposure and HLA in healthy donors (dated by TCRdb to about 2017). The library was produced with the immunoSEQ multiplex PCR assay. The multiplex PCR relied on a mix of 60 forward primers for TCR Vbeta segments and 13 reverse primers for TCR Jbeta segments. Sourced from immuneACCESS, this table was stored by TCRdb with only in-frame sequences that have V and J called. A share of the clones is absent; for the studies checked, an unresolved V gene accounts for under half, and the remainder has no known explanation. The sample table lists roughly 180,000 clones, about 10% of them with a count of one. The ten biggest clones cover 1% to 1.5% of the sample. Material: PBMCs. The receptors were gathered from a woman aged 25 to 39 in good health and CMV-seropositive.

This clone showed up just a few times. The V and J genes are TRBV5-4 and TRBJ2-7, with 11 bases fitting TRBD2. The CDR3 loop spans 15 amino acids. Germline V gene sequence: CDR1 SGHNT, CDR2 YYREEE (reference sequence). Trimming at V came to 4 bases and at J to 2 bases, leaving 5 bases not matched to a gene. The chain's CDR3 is CASSPGTSGPYEQYF. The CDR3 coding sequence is TGTGCCAGCAGCCCCGGGACTAGCGGACCCTACGAGCAGTACTTC. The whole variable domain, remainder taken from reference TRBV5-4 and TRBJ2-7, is ETGVTQSPTHLIKTRGQQVTLRCSSQSGHNTVSWYQQALGQGPQFIFQYYREEENGRGNFPPRFSGLQFPNYSSELNVNALELDDSALYLCASSPGTSGPYEQYFGPGTRLTVT.

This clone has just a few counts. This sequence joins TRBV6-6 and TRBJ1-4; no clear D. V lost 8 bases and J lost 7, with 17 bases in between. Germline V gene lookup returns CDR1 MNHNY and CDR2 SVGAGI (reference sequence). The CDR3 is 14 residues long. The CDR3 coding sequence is TGTGCCAGCCAAAGCGTGGTTTCTGGTGAAAAACTGTTTTTT. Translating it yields CASQSVVSGEKLFF.

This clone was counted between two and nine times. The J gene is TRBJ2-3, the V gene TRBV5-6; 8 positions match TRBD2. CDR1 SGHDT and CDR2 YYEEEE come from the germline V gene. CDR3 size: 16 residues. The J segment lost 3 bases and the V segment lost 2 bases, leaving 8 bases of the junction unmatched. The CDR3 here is CASSFSLAGGTDTQYF. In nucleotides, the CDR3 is TGTGCCAGCAGCTTCAGTCTGGCGGGAGGAACAGATACGCAGTATTTT.

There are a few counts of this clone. CDR3 DNA sequence: TGCGCCAGCAGCTTTCCAGGGGTCACTGAAGCTTTCTTT. Amino acid sequence: CASSFPGVTEAFF. This chain connects TRBV5-1 to TRBJ1-1, with D possibly being TRBD1 (6 bases). There are 13 residues in the CDR3. V lost 2 bases, J lost 4 bases, and 9 bases lay in between. The germline V gene has CDR1 SGHRS and CDR2 YFSETQ.

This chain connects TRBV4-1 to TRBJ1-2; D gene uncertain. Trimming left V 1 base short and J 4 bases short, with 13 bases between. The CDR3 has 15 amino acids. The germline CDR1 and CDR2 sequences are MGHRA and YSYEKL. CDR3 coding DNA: TGCGCCAGCAGCCAAGTTCGTGGAGGATCCTATGGCTACACCTTC. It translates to CASSQVRGGSYGYTF.

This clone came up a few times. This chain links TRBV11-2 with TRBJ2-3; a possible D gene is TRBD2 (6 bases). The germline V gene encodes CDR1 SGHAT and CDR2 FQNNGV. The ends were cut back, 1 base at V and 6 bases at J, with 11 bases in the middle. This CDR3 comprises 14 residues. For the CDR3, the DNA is TGTGCCAGCAGCTTAGCGGGAGTTTCGGATACGCAGTATTTT. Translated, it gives CASSLAGVSDTQYF.

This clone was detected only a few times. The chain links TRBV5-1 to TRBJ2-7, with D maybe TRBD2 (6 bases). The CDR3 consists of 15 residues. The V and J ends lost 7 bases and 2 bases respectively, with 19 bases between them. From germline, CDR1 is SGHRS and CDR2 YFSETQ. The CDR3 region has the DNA TGCGCCAGCGCGGAAGGCGGGGCTGTAACCTACGAGCAGTACTTC. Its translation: CASAEGGAVTYEQYF.

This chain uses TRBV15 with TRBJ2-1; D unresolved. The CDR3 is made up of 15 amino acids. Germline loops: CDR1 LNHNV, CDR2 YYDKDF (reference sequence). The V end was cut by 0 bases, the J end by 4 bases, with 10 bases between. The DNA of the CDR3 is TGTGCCACCAGCAGAGAAGACTCTACTTACAATGAGCAGTTCTTC. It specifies CATSREDSTYNEQFF.

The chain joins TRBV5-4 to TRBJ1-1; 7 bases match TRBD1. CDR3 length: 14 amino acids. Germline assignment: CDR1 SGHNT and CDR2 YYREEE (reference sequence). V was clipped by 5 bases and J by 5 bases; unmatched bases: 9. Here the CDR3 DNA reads TGTGCCAGCAGTTTTTTCCAGGGGGGAACTGAAGCTTTCTTT. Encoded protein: CASSFFQGGTEAFF.

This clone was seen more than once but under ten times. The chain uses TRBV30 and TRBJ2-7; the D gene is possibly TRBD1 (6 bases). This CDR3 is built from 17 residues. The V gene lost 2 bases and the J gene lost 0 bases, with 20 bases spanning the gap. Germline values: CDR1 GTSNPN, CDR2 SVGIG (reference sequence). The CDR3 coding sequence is TGTGCCTGGAGTCCCTCTTCACTAGGGGGAAGCTCCTACGAGCAGTACTTC. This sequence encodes CAWSPSSLGGSSYEQYF.

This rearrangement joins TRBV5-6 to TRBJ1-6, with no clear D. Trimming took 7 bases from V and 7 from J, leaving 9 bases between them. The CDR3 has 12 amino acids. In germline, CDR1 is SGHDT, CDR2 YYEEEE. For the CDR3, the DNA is TGTGCCAGCTGGAGTTGGAATTCACCCCTCCACTTT. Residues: CASWSWNSPLHF. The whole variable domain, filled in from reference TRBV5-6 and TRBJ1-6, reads DAGVTQSPTHLIKTRGQQVTLRCSPKSGHDTVSWYQQALGQGPQFIFQYYEEEERQRGNFPDRFSGHQFPNYSSELNVNALLLGDSALYLCASWSWNSPLHFGNGTRLTVT.

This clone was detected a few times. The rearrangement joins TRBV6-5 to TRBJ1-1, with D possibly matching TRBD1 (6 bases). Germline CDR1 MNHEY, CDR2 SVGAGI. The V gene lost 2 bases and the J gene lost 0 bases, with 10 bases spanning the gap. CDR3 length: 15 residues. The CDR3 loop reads CASSYVPGVNTEAFF. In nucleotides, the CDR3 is TGTGCCAGCAGTTACGTTCCAGGGGTGAACACTGAAGCTTTCTTT.

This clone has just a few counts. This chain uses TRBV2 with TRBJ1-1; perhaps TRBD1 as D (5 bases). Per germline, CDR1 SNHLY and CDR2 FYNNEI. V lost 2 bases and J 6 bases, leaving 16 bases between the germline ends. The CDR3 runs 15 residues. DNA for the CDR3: TGTGCCAGCAGTGAAAGGTCAGGGAGGGGCTCTGAAGCTTTCTTT. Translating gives CASSERSGRGSEAFF.

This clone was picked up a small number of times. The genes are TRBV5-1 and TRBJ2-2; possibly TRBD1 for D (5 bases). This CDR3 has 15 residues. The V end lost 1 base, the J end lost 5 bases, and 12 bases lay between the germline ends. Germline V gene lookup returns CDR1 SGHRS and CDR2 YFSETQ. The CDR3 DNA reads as TGCGCCAGCAGCTTGACGGCAGGGCCTACCGGGGAGCTGTTTTTT. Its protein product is CASSLTAGPTGELFF.

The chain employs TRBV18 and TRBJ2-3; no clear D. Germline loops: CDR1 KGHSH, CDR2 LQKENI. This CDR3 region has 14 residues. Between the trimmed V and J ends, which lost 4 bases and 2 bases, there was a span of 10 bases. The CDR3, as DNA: TGTGCCAGCTCACGGGCAGTACTCACAGATACGCAGTATTTT. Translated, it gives CASSRAVLTDTQYF. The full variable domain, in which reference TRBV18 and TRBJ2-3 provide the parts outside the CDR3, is NAGVMQNPRHLVRRRGQEARLRCSPMKGHSHVYWYRQLPEEGLKFMVYLQKENIIDESGMPKERFSAEFPKEGPSILRIQQVVRGDSAAYFCASSRAVLTDTQYFGPGTRLTVL.

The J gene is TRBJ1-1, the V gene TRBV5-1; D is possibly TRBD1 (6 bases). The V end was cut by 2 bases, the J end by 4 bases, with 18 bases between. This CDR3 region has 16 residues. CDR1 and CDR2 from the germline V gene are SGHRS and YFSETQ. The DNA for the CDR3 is TGCGCCAGCAGCTTTTCCACGGAGGCCAGGGGCACTGAAGCTTTCTTT. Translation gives CASSFSTEARGTEAFF.

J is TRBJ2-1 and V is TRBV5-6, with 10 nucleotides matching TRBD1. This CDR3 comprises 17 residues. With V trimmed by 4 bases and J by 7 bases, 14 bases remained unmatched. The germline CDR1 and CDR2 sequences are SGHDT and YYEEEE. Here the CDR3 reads CASSLDRGLEVQNEQFF. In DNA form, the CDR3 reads TGTGCCAGCAGCCTCGACAGGGGGCTAGAAGTACAGAATGAGCAGTTCTTC.

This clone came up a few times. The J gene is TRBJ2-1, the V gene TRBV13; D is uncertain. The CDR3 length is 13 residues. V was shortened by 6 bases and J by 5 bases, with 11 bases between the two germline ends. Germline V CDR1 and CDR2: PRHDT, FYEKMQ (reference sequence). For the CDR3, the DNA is TGTGCCAGCAGGCCCGGAGCAGACAATGAGCAGTTCTTC. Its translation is CASRPGADNEQFF.

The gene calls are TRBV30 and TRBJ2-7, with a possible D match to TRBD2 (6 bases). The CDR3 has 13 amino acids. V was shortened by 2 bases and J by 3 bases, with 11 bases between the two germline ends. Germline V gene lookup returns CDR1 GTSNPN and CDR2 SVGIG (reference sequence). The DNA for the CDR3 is TGTGCCTGGAGTAGAGGAGGGTTCTACGAGCAGTACTTC. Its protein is CAWSRGGFYEQYF.

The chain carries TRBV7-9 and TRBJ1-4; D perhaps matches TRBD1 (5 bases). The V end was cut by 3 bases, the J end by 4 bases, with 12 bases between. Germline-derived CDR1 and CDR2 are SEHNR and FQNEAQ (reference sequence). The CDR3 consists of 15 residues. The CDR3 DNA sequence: TGTGCCAGCAGCTTCCGACAGCCAAATAATGAAAAACTGTTTTTT. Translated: CASSFRQPNNEKLFF.

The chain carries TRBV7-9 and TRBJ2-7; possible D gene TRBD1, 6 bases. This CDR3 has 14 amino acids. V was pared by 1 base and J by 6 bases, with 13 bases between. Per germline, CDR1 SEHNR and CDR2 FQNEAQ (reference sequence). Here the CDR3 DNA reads TGTGCCAGCAGCTTAGGGAATACAGGGTTCGAGCAGTACTTC. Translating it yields CASSLGNTGFEQYF.

CDR3: CASTAGTGDQPQHF. The CDR3 DNA reads TGTGCCAGCACAGCCGGGACAGGGGATCAGCCCCAGCATTTT. The rearrangement joins TRBV2 to TRBJ1-5; TRBD1 aligns across 10 bases. Germline V CDR1 and CDR2: SNHLY, FYNNEI. The CDR3 is made up of 14 amino acids. With 7 bases clipped from V and 5 bases from J, the junction kept 5 bases outside the gene matches.

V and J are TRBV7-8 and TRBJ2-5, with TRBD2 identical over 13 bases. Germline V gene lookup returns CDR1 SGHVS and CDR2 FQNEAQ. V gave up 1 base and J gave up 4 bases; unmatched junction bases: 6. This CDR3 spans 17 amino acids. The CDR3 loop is CASSLEVGLAGSETQYF. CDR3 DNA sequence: TGTGCCAGCAGCTTAGAGGTGGGACTAGCGGGGTCAGAGACCCAGTACTTC.

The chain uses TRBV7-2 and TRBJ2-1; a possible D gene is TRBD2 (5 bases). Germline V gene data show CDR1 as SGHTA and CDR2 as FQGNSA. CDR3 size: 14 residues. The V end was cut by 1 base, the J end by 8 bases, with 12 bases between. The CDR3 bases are TGTGCCAGCAGCTTAGGGACTCTAAGGGATGAGCAGTTCTTC. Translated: CASSLGTLRDEQFF.

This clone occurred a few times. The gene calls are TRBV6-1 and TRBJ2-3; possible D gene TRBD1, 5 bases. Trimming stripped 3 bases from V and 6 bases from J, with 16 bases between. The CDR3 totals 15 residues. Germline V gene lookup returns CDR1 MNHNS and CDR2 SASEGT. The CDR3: CASSDGQGVMDTQYF. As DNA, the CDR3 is TGTGCCAGCAGTGACGGCCAGGGCGTAATGGATACGCAGTATTTT.

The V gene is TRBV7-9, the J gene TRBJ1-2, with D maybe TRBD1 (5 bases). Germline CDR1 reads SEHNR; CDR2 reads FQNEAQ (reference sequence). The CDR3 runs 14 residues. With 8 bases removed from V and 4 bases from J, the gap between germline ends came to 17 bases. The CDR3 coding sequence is TGTGCCAGCGAATACGGGGGGGGTAGCTATGGCTACACCTTC. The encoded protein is CASEYGGGSYGYTF.